This T cell receptor (beta chain) stems from a study of blood T cell repertoires in COVID-19. Study in general: T cells, B-cell-depleted T cells, or PBMCs provided the cDNA or gDNA that served as material.

Original processing notes: Nucleated cell counts were estimated from reference gene primer amplification. Clones were sequenced by immunoSEQ multiplex PCR, and TCRdb holds only the in-frame ones, with some missing. V and J calls and clone size are given by that table; D and trimming were obtained from the DNA. The sample holds approximately 280,000 clones, about four fifths seen once. Seattle's cohort entered during active infection and was followed longitudinally. Looked up from germline, CDR1 is SGHTA and CDR2 is FQGNSA. The V and J ends lost 4 bases and 1 base respectively, with 13 bases between them. The CDR3 is made up of 15 amino acids.

V is TRBV7-2 and J is TRBJ1-1, with D possibly TRBD1 on 5 matching bases. The source is a human donor with COVID-19, enrolled during active disease. The donor label of this sample is uncertain. The sample was peripheral blood. The CDR3 coding sequence is TGTGCCAGCAGCTCTTCCCGGGGGGGGAACACTGAAGCTTTCTTT. This codes for CASSSSRGGNTEAFF.